These 28 T cell receptor beta chains came from one sample sequenced in a study of blood T cells in healthy people across ages. Together with a sample-barcoded 5' primer, a J-beta primer mix was included in a second PCR lasting roughly 6 to 12 cycles. TCRdb re-derived calls from the 5' RACE reads in MiXCR, one entry per CDR3 protein. The top ten clones hold approximately 20% of a sample with 850,000 to 1,300,000 distinct CDR3 sequences, 35% to 55% of them seen once. The sample comprised blood. Source of these receptors: a woman aged 55 to 70 in good health.

This clonotype appeared a few times. The rearrangement uses TRBV29-1 and TRBJ2-5, with D maybe TRBD2 (5 bases). CDR1 is SQVTM, CDR2 ANQGSEA, per germline. This CDR3 contains 14 residues. V lost 4 bases and J 2 bases, leaving 14 bases between the germline ends. The CDR3 loop reads CSVGLANSQETQYF. CDR3 DNA sequence: TGCAGCGTTGGGCTAGCTAACTCACAAGAGACCCAGTACTTC.

This chain connects TRBV27 to TRBJ1-1, with 8 bases matching TRBD1. The CDR3 extends over 17 amino acids. Germline V lookup: CDR1 MNHEY, CDR2 SMNVEV (reference sequence). V trimming: 3 bases; J trimming: 4 bases; junction bases outside the gene matches: 13. DNA of the CDR3: TGTGCCAGCAGTTTGCCCGGACAGGGAGCAAGGGGCACTGAAGCTTTCTTT. Translation gives CASSLPGQGARGTEAFF.

The chain joins TRBV6-5 to TRBJ2-5, with 9 bases fitting TRBD1. The germline gives CDR1 MNHEY, CDR2 SVGAGI. This CDR3 is 14 amino acids long. V lost 6 bases and J lost 3; bases outside the gene matches: 5. The CDR3 here is CASSGTGNKETQYF. In DNA form, the CDR3 reads TGTGCCAGCAGCGGGACAGGGAATAAAGAGACCCAGTACTTC.

The chain combines TRBV29-1 with TRBJ2-5, with 10 nucleotides matching TRBD2. The germline V gene encodes CDR1 SQVTM and CDR2 ANQGSEA. V shed 3 bases and J 2 bases; nucleotides not matched to a gene: 6. The CDR3 length is 15 residues. The CDR3 DNA sequence: TGCAGCGTTGATCCTAGCGGGGGACCTCAAGAGACCCAGTACTTC. Translation gives CSVDPSGGPQETQYF.

This clonotype has only a few counts. The chain carries TRBV29-1 and TRBJ2-1, with D possibly TRBD1 on 5 matching bases. CDR1 SQVTM and CDR2 ANQGSEA come from the germline V gene. This CDR3 has 16 amino acids. V shed 0 bases and J shed 3 bases, with 15 bases lying between them. The CDR3 DNA is TGCAGCGTTGAAGATCATGGGGCAGGCGTCTACAATGAGCAGTTCTTC. Protein sequence: CSVEDHGAGVYNEQFF.

About this clonotype itself: A much larger clone lies one base from this, so it may be a read error. The rearrangement uses TRBV18 and TRBJ2-5; 11 positions match TRBD2. Germline V lookup: CDR1 KGHSH, CDR2 LQKENI. V trimming: 3 bases; J trimming: 11 bases; junction bases outside the gene matches: 11. The CDR3 is 15 amino acids. CDR3 in amino acids: CASSPGTSGNNEQYF. The CDR3 nucleotides are TGTGCCAGCTCACCCGGGACTAGCGGAAACAATGAGCAGTACTTC. Supplemented by reference TRBV18 and TRBJ2-5, the full variable domain reads NAGVMQNPRHLVRRRGQEARLRCSPMKGHSHVYWYRQLPEEGLKFMVYLQKENIIDESGMPKERFSAEFPKEGPSILRIQQVVRGDSAAYFCASSPGTSGNNEQYFGPGTRLLVL.

The V gene is TRBV25-1, the J gene TRBJ1-2, with TRBD1 matching over 8 bases. The CDR3 covers 13 residues. CDR1 and CDR2 from the germline V gene are MGHDK and SYGVNS. The J segment lost 6 bases and the V segment lost 2 bases, leaving 2 bases of the junction unmatched. DNA for the CDR3: TGTGCCAGCAGTGAAGTGGACAGGGATGGCTACACCTTC. Its protein product is CASSEVDRDGYTF.

This clonotype was seen more than once but under ten times. The genes are TRBV27 and TRBJ2-7; 8 bases fit TRBD1. The J segment lost 10 bases and the V segment lost 0 bases, leaving 8 bases of the junction unmatched. The CDR3 covers 14 residues. The germline CDR1 and CDR2 sequences are MNHEY and SMNVEV (reference sequence). The CDR3 DNA reads as TGTGCCAGCAGTTTATCCCAGGGGGCGAACACCCAGTACTTC. Residues: CASSLSQGANTQYF.

V is TRBV2 and J is TRBJ2-5; D is possibly TRBD1 (7 bases). The CDR3 totals 14 residues. The V end was cut by 1 base, the J end by 6 bases, with 12 bases between. Germline V gives CDR1 SNHLY, CDR2 FYNNEI. This CDR3 is CASSEGQGGQTQYF. The CDR3 DNA reads TGTGCCAGCAGTGAAGGGCAGGGGGGACAGACCCAGTACTTC.

J is TRBJ2-5 and V is TRBV18; tentatively, D is TRBD1 (6 bases). V was trimmed by 2 bases and J by 1 base, leaving 14 bases between them. This CDR3 comprises 16 residues. The germline gives CDR1 KGHSH, CDR2 LQKENI. This CDR3 is CASSPELNRAQETQYF. The DNA for the CDR3 is TGTGCCAGCTCACCAGAACTCAACAGGGCCCAAGAGACCCAGTACTTC.

The rearrangement uses TRBV29-1 and TRBJ2-1, with 7 bases that match TRBD1. The CDR3 has 13 amino acids. Germline V gives CDR1 SQVTM, CDR2 ANQGSEA. Germline trimming cut 7 bases from V and 6 bases from J; bases unmatched to any gene: 9. The DNA of the CDR3 is TGCAGCGCAGTTACAGGGGCGGGCAATGAGCAGTTCTTC. It is translated as CSAVTGAGNEQFF.

This clonotype was seen repeatedly, ten times or more. The chain carries TRBV27 and TRBJ2-7, with 7 bases matching TRBD2. J gave up 4 bases and V 5 bases, and 8 bases lay outside the gene matches. The CDR3 has 14 amino acids. Germline-derived CDR1 and CDR2 are MNHEY and SMNVEV (reference sequence). CDR3 in amino acids: CASSQGGRGYEQYF. CDR3 coding DNA: TGTGCCAGCAGTCAAGGCGGGAGAGGTTACGAGCAGTACTTC.

This clonotype was seen a handful of times. The rearrangement joins TRBV27 to TRBJ2-7, with 8 bases that match TRBD2. This CDR3 is built from 16 residues. The germline CDR1 and CDR2 sequences are MNHEY and SMNVEV (reference sequence). Trimming took 6 bases from V and 4 from J; bases not matched to a gene: 14. Written as DNA, the CDR3 is TGTGCCAGCAGCCCCGACCGAGCGGGAGCACGATACGAGCAGTACTTC. Protein: CASSPDRAGARYEQYF.

The gene calls are TRBV7-3 and TRBJ1-5; unclear D gene. Germline V gene sequence: CDR1 SGHTA, CDR2 FQGTGA. Trimming left V 2 bases short and J 9 bases short, with 11 bases between. The length of the CDR3 is 13 residues. CDR3 nucleotides: TGTGCCAGCAGCTTAGTTCCCTTGTCGCCCCAGCATTTT. Its protein is CASSLVPLSPQHF. Full variable domain (missing parts from reference TRBV7-3 and TRBJ1-5): GAGVSQTPSNKVTEKGKYVELRCDPISGHTALYWYRQSLGQGPEFLIYFQGTGAADDSGLPNDRFFAVRPEGSVSTLKIQRTERGDSAVYLCASSLVPLSPQHFGDGTRLSIL.

J is TRBJ1-1 and V is TRBV12-3 or TRBV12-4; D call uncertain. CDR3 length: 15 residues. Trimming took 6 bases from V and 1 from J, leaving 15 bases between them. The CDR3 nucleotides are TGTGCCAGCAGCCCTGGCCTGGGCGAGAACACTGAAGCTTTCTTT. Its translation: CASSPGLGENTEAFF.

In this sample, this clonotype turned up a few times. The rearrangement links TRBV12-3 or TRBV12-4 to TRBJ1-2, with TRBD1 matching 9 bases. The V and J ends lost 5 bases and 5 bases, in that order; junction bases with no gene match: 9. The CDR3 runs 15 residues. The CDR3 nucleotides read TGTGCCAGCAGTCCCGGGACAGGGCTGAGTTATGGCTACACCTTC. Amino acid sequence: CASSPGTGLSYGYTF.

This rearrangement joins TRBV10-3 to TRBJ2-7, with 8 bases aligning to TRBD2. The CDR3 is made up of 13 amino acids. CDR1 and CDR2 (germline): ENHRY, SYGVKD. V shed 7 bases, J shed 5 bases, and the junction held 7 bases outside the gene matches. The CDR3 loop reads CAINSGSNHEQYF. CDR3 coding DNA: TGTGCCATCAACAGCGGGAGTAACCACGAGCAGTACTTC.

This chain joins TRBV20-1 and TRBJ1-2; D is ambiguous. Germline-derived CDR1 and CDR2 are DFQATT and SNEGSKA (reference sequence). This CDR3 is 13 amino acids long. V shed 4 bases and J shed 4 bases, with 13 bases lying between them. The CDR3 sequence: CSATKPGSYGYTF. DNA of the CDR3: TGCAGTGCTACCAAACCCGGCAGCTATGGCTACACCTTC.

This sequence joins TRBV14 and TRBJ2-7, with D perhaps assigned TRBD1 or TRBD2 (5 bases each). Germline assignment: CDR1 SGHDN and CDR2 FVKESK. V was clipped by 1 base and J by 2 bases, with 15 bases between them. CDR3 length equals 16 residues. The CDR3 nucleotides read TGTGCCAGCAGCCAAGTAGGACGAGGGGCGACCTACGAGCAGTACTTC. Translation gives CASSQVGRGATYEQYF.

This clonotype appeared a few times. This chain links TRBV12-3 or TRBV12-4 with TRBJ2-2, with no clear D. The CDR3 spans 13 residues. The ends were cut back, 7 bases at V and 5 bases at J, with 11 bases in the middle. CDR3 in DNA: TGTGCCAGCACTAACAAGGTGACCGGGGAGCTGTTTTTT. Translated, it gives CASTNKVTGELFF.

In this sample, this clonotype turned up a few times. The V call is TRBV29-1, the J call TRBJ1-1; D is perhaps TRBD1 (5 bases). Germline loops: CDR1 SQVTM, CDR2 ANQGSEA. V was pared by 4 bases and J by 0 bases, with 9 bases between. There are 13 residues in the CDR3. This CDR3 reads CSVAGRMNTEAFF. In nucleotides, the CDR3 is TGCAGCGTTGCGGGACGGATGAACACTGAAGCTTTCTTT.

The chain couples TRBV11-1 to TRBJ2-7; D ambiguous. Per the germline V gene, CDR1 is SGHAT and CDR2 is FQDESV (reference sequence). This CDR3 comprises 13 residues. V lost 0 bases and J 6 bases, leaving 9 bases between the germline ends. DNA of the CDR3: TGTGCCAGCAGCTTAGCAGGGAAGCGCGAGCAGTACTTC. It is translated as CASSLAGKREQYF.

The chain carries TRBV28 and TRBJ1-2; 9 bases map to TRBD1. The CDR3 sequence is 15 residues long. Losses at the gene ends were 6 bases for V and 1 base for J; bases not matched to a gene: 6. Germline V CDR1 and CDR2: MDHEN, SYDVKM. The CDR3 loop reads CASSSTGGDNYGYTF. The DNA of the CDR3 is TGTGCCAGCAGCTCCACAGGGGGCGATAACTATGGCTACACCTTC.

The chain couples TRBV10-3 to TRBJ2-5, with 9 bases that match TRBD1. Gene TRBJ2-7 matches the end of the DNA better, so the J call may be wrong. The V gene's germline CDR1 is ENHRY and CDR2 SYGVKD. The CDR3 is 13 residues long. As DNA, the CDR3 is TGTGCCATCAGTGTGGGACAGGGCGGCGAGCAGTACTTC. Its protein is CAISVGQGGEQYF.

The chain links TRBV7-8 to TRBJ2-7; tentative D call: TRBD1 (6 bases). Trimming pared 5 bases from V and 9 bases from J, leaving 20 bases between. This CDR3 has 14 amino acids. Per the germline V gene, CDR1 is SGHVS and CDR2 is FQNEAQ. The chain's CDR3 is CASSDRDMATGQYF. Written as DNA, the CDR3 is TGTGCCAGCAGCGACCGGGACATGGCTACGGGGCAGTACTTC.

This clonotype has just a few counts. The V and J genes are TRBV20-1 and TRBJ2-4, with 8 bases aligning to TRBD2. The CDR3 loop spans 14 amino acids. The V gene's germline CDR1 is DFQATT and CDR2 SNEGSKA (reference sequence). J gave up 9 bases and V 5 bases, and 12 bases lay outside the gene matches. This CDR3 is CSAEGRAGVSIQYF. CDR3 nucleotides: TGCAGTGCTGAGGGACGAGCGGGAGTTAGCATTCAGTACTTC.

This chain's CDR3 is CASSLIVRANEQFF. The CDR3 DNA follows: TGTGCCAGCAGTTTAATCGTCAGGGCGAATGAGCAGTTCTTC. This chain joins TRBV28 and TRBJ2-1; D might be TRBD1 (5 bases). Germline CDR1 and CDR2: MDHEN and SYDVKM. V was trimmed by 2 bases and J by 7 bases, leaving 12 bases between them. CDR3 length: 14 amino acids.

The chain combines TRBV28 with TRBJ2-7, with D perhaps TRBD1 (5 bases). Germline values: CDR1 MDHEN, CDR2 SYDVKM. V was shortened by 7 bases and J by 6 bases, with 13 bases between the two germline ends. The CDR3 covers 12 residues. CDR3 protein: CASKAGPSEQYF. For the CDR3, the DNA is TGTGCCAGCAAGGCAGGGCCGAGCGAGCAGTACTTC.